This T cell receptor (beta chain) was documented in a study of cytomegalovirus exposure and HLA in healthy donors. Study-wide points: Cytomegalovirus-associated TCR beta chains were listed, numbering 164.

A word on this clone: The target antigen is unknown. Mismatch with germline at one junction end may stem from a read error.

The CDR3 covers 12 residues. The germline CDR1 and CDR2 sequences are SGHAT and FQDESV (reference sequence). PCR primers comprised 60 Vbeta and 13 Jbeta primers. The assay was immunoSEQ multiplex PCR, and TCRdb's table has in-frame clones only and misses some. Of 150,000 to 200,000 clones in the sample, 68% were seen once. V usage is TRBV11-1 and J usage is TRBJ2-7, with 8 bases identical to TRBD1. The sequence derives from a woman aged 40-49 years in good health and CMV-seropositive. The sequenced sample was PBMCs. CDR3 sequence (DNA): TGTTCCAGCACCACGACAGGGGCAGAGCAGTACTTC. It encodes CSSTTTGAEQYF. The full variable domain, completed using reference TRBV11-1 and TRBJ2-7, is EAEVAQSPRYKITEKSQAVAFWCDPISGHATLYWYRQILGQGPELLVQFQDESVVDDSQLPKDRFSAERLKGVDSTLKIQPAELGDSAMYLCSSTTTGAEQYFGPGTRLTVT.